The 17 T cell receptor beta chains in this list originate from one sample, sequenced in a study of T-cell memory formation after mild COVID-19. Each CDR3 protein is one row after TCRdb ran MiXCR on the 5' RACE reads. The table lists roughly 560,000 distinct CDR3 sequences, around 21% of them singletons. The sequenced sample was PBMCs or a T cell subset sorted from them (not recorded which). Receptor source: an adult woman who had mild COVID-19 (a few samples of this study predate the infection). Cell type and time point are not known.

The chain uses TRBV25-1 and TRBJ1-2, with 7 positions matching TRBD1. Losses at the gene ends were 4 bases for V and 4 bases for J; bases not matched to a gene: 6. The CDR3 has 14 amino acids. CDR1 is MGHDK and CDR2 is SYGVNS in the germline V gene. The CDR3 nucleotides are TGTGCCAGCAGTGCACCGGGACAGATCTATGGCTACACCTTC. It specifies CASSAPGQIYGYTF.

This clonotype was counted only a few times. CDR3 DNA sequence: TGTGCCAGCAGCTTAGGTCCACCGGGGACAGGGCGAGATGAGCAGTTCTTC. Residues: CASSLGPPGTGRDEQFF. This chain connects TRBV7-3 to TRBJ2-1; TRBD1 matches at 9 bases. CDR3 length: 17 residues. V was pared by 2 bases and J by 8 bases, with 13 bases of the junction left unmatched. Germline values: CDR1 SGHTA, CDR2 FQGTGA.

This clonotype has more than one count but fewer than ten. CDR3 loop: CASSQDKLAGGSYNEQFF. CDR3 nucleotide sequence: TGCGCCAGCAGCCAAGACAAACTAGCGGGAGGATCCTACAATGAGCAGTTCTTC. The J gene is TRBJ2-1, the V gene TRBV4-3, with 12 bases matching TRBD2. The V gene's germline CDR1 is LGHNA and CDR2 YSLEER. With V trimmed by 0 bases and J by 1 base, 4 bases remained unmatched. The CDR3 sequence is 18 residues long.

This sequence joins TRBV27 and TRBJ1-2; 7 bases fit TRBD1. This CDR3 has 12 amino acids. Germline CDR1 and CDR2: MNHEY and SMNVEV (reference sequence). V lost 7 bases to trimming and J lost 4 bases; unmatched junction nucleotides: 3. Here the CDR3 DNA reads TGTGCCAGCACCTCAGGGGGCTATGGCTACACCTTC. Translating gives CASTSGGYGYTF.

As DNA, the CDR3 is TGTGCCAGCAGCTTCGGTCAAGCGGGAGTGAAGTTCTTC. This encodes CASSFGQAGVKFF. The chain links TRBV7-3 to TRBJ2-1; 8 positions match TRBD2. The germline gives CDR1 SGHTA, CDR2 FQGTGA. The ends lost 3 bases at V and 14 bases at J; junction bases unmatched: 9. The CDR3 contains 13 residues.

CDR3 amino acids: CASSEDGPTGTSRSNEQFF. CDR3 nucleotides: TGTGCCAGCAGTGAAGACGGCCCGACCGGGACTTCCAGGAGCAATGAGCAGTTCTTC. The V call is TRBV25-1, the J call TRBJ2-1; maybe TRBD2 (6 bases). Trimming cost V 2 bases and J 6 bases, with 26 bases left between them. Germline CDR1 reads MGHDK; CDR2 reads SYGVNS. CDR3 length: 19 residues.

The chain uses TRBV20-1 and TRBJ2-1; TRBD1 agrees at 7 bases. The junction had 6 bases not matched to a gene; V was cut back by 6 bases and J by 13 bases. Germline CDR1 reads DFQATT; CDR2 reads SNEGSKA (reference sequence). This CDR3 spans 10 amino acids. The CDR3 here is CSATRQGQFF. The CDR3 nucleotides read TGCAGTGCAACCAGACAGGGCCAGTTCTTC.

This clonotype was found many times. The genes are TRBV15 and TRBJ2-5; TRBD1 might be the D (6 bases). This CDR3 has 13 residues. Trimming cost V 11 bases and J 5 bases, with 18 bases left between them. Germline V CDR1 and CDR2: LNHNV, YYDKDF (reference sequence). The chain's CDR3 is CASASGDVETQYF. The CDR3 region has the DNA TGTGCCTCTGCTTCAGGGGATGTCGAGACCCAGTACTTC.

This sequence joins TRBV5-1 and TRBJ1-2; possible D gene TRBD1, 6 bases. The CDR3 contains 14 residues. V was trimmed by 7 bases and J by 0 bases, leaving 13 bases between them. CDR1 and CDR2 (germline): SGHRS, YFSETQ. DNA for the CDR3: TGCGCCAGCTCATACGGACAGCCTAACTATGGCTACACCTTC. Translation: CASSYGQPNYGYTF.

The chain recombines TRBV27 with TRBJ1-6; D may be TRBD1 (6 bases). This CDR3 region has 16 residues. Germline assignment: CDR1 MNHEY and CDR2 SMNVEV (reference sequence). Between the trimmed V and J ends, which lost 5 bases and 7 bases, there was a span of 18 bases. In DNA, the CDR3 is TGTGCCAGCAGTGGCTCCGGGACATTAAGCAATTCACCCCTCCACTTT. This codes for CASSGSGTLSNSPLHF.

CDR3 bases: TGTGCCACCAGCATAACCGGGACAGGGTTCTACGAGCAGTACTTC. Translation gives CATSITGTGFYEQYF. J is TRBJ2-7 and V is TRBV15; 9 nucleotides line up with TRBD1. The CDR3 is made up of 15 amino acids. The trim removed 4 bases at V and 3 bases at J, leaving 7 bases unmatched. CDR1 is LNHNV, CDR2 YYDKDF, per germline (reference sequence).

CDR3 in amino acids: CASSPTQYEQYF. The CDR3 bases are TGTGCCAGCTCACCCACTCAATACGAGCAGTACTTC. This chain connects TRBV18 to TRBJ2-7; no definite D call. The germline V gene has CDR1 KGHSH and CDR2 LQKENI. V was shortened by 3 bases and J by 4 bases, with 7 bases between the two germline ends. This CDR3 is built from 12 residues.

V is TRBV7-6 and J is TRBJ2-1; TRBD1 might be the D (5 bases). Germline V gene lookup returns CDR1 SGHVS and CDR2 FNYEAQ. V was trimmed by 2 bases and J by 5 bases, leaving 16 bases between them. This CDR3 has 16 amino acids. In DNA, the CDR3 is TGTGCCAGCAGCTTAACGGCGTGGCAGGGTAACAATGAGCAGTTCTTC. This encodes CASSLTAWQGNNEQFF. The full variable domain, with the rest looked up from reference TRBV7-6 and TRBJ2-1, is GAGVSQSPRYKVTKRGQDVALRCDPISGHVSLYWYRQALGQGPEFLTYFNYEAQQDKSGLPNDRFSAERPEGSISTLTIQRTEQRDSAMYRCASSLTAWQGNNEQFFGPGTRLTVL.

Only a few counts were recorded for this clonotype. The V and J genes are TRBV9 and TRBJ2-1; 11 bases are a match to TRBD2. This CDR3 is 15 amino acids long. Losses at the gene ends were 2 bases for V and 5 bases for J; bases not matched to a gene: 3. The germline gives CDR1 SGDLS, CDR2 YYNGEE. The CDR3 DNA reads TGTGCCAGCAGCGTGACTAGCGGGACCGACAATGAGCAGTTCTTC. Amino acids: CASSVTSGTDNEQFF.

In this sample, this clonotype turned up a few times. V gene TRBV30 combines with J gene TRBJ2-7; 12 nucleotides agree with TRBD2. The CDR3 runs to 19 residues. Germline V gives CDR1 GTSNPN, CDR2 SVGIG (reference sequence). Losses at the gene ends were 2 bases for V and 0 bases for J; bases not matched to a gene: 14. For the CDR3, the DNA is TGTGCCTGGAGTACAGGACTAGCGGGACTAGTAGGAGGCTCCTACGAGCAGTACTTC. This translates into CAWSTGLAGLVGGSYEQYF.

This clonotype appeared a few times. This rearrangement joins TRBV7-2 to TRBJ2-3; the D is unclear. The CDR3 length is 15 residues. The germline V and J ends were trimmed by 5 bases and 2 bases, with 14 bases remaining between them. CDR1 is SGHTA and CDR2 is FQGNSA in the germline V gene. The chain's CDR3 is CASSPGFFSTDTQYF. The CDR3, as DNA: TGTGCCAGCAGCCCGGGCTTTTTCTCCACAGATACGCAGTATTTT.

In nucleotides, the CDR3 is TGTGCCAGCAGCTTTGGCGGGACAGTCTACGAGCAGTACTTC. Its protein is CASSFGGTVYEQYF. The chain is built from TRBV7-6 and TRBJ2-7, with a tentative D call TRBD1 (7 bases). The CDR3 runs 14 residues. Trimming left V 3 bases short and J 3 bases short, with 12 bases between. The germline V gene encodes CDR1 SGHVS and CDR2 FNYEAQ.